Shown below are 20 T cell receptor beta chains from a single sample sequenced in a study of shared clonotypes between healthy human individuals. Using immunoSEQ multiplex PCR, the repertoire was profiled, and TCRdb retains in-frame clones only, with some absent. The sample consists of about 490,000 clones, over 75% of them appearing once. What was sequenced was PBMCs. The receptors come from a woman between 40 and 55 years old in good health. Some clones in this sample may be carry-over from other donors' samples.

The genes are TRBV4-2 and TRBJ2-7, with D perhaps TRBD2 (7 bases). V lost 1 base to trimming and J lost 6 bases, with 10 bases between them. The CDR3 has 13 residues. Germline lookup yields CDR1 LGHNA and CDR2 YNFKEQ. The CDR3 protein is CASSQVRGPEQYF. The CDR3 coding sequence is TGTGCCAGCAGCCAAGTGCGGGGGCCCGAGCAGTACTTC.

This clone came up once. The chain uses TRBV12-5 and TRBJ2-1; D might be TRBD2 (6 bases). The CDR3 length is 14 residues. Germline loops: CDR1 LGHNT, CDR2 FRNRAP. V was cut by 5 bases and J by 5 bases, with 13 bases left in between. This CDR3 reads CASGTAGGNNEQFF. DNA of the CDR3: TGTGCTAGTGGTACTGCCGGGGGTAACAATGAGCAGTTCTTC.

The gene calls are TRBV15 and TRBJ2-1; D is ambiguous. CDR3 size: 12 residues. V was trimmed by 8 bases and J by 4 bases, leaving 9 bases between them. Germline V gene lookup returns CDR1 LNHNV and CDR2 YYDKDF (reference sequence). The CDR3 nucleotides are TGTGCCACCGGAGAGAGGTACAATGAGCAGTTCTTC. This gives the protein CATGERYNEQFF.

The chain joins TRBV6-5 to TRBJ2-5; D may correspond to TRBD1 or TRBD2 (6 bases each). Germline CDR1 is MNHEY and CDR2 is SVGAGI. This CDR3 comprises 14 residues. V lost 5 bases, J lost 5 bases, and 15 bases lay in between. The CDR3 DNA reads TGTGCCAGCAGTCGCCCGGGGGCGGGGGAGACCCAGTACTTC. Translating gives CASSRPGAGETQYF.

This clone was picked up a small number of times. The CDR3 DNA follows: TGTGCCTGGAACGGAAGAGCGATTAGCTCCTACAATGAGCAGTTCTTC. Translated: CAWNGRAISSYNEQFF. The V gene is TRBV30, the J gene TRBJ2-1, with D uncertain. V lost 4 bases to trimming and J lost 0 bases, with 16 bases between them. Germline assignment: CDR1 GTSNPN and CDR2 SVGIG (reference sequence). The CDR3 extends over 16 amino acids.

CDR3 region: CASSLGQRGNNEQFF. Written as DNA, the CDR3 is TGTGCCAGCAGCTTGGGACAGAGGGGAAACAATGAGCAGTTCTTC. This rearrangement joins TRBV5-6 to TRBJ2-1; D is perhaps TRBD1 or TRBD2 (5 bases each). The CDR3 contains 15 residues. Between the trimmed V and J ends, which lost 0 bases and 5 bases, there was a span of 12 bases. Germline loops: CDR1 SGHDT, CDR2 YYEEEE.

A word on this clone: A read error likely explains this, since a far larger clone differs by one base. This specimen includes other DNA sequences encoding the same CDR3. This chain links TRBV28 with TRBJ2-7, with D uncertain. The CDR3 is 13 amino acids. The ends were cut back, 6 bases at V and 0 bases at J, with 9 bases in the middle. Per the germline V gene, CDR1 is MDHEN and CDR2 is SYDVKM. The CDR3 spells CASSRGSSYEQYF. The CDR3 DNA follows: TGTGCCAGCAGCCGTGGTAGCTCCTACGAGCAGTACTTC.

The rearrangement uses TRBV28 and TRBJ1-5; 9 bases line up with TRBD1. J lost 1 base, V lost 3 bases, and 7 bases had no gene match. This CDR3 region has 17 residues. CDR1 and CDR2 from the germline V gene are MDHEN and SYDVKM. This CDR3 is CASSLWGTGSSNQPQHF. CDR3 nucleotides: TGTGCCAGCAGTTTGTGGGGGACAGGGTCCAGCAATCAGCCCCAGCATTTT.

The chain recombines TRBV11-2 with TRBJ2-2, with 8 bases matching TRBD1. The J segment lost 1 base and the V segment lost 5 bases, leaving 6 bases of the junction unmatched. The germline V gene encodes CDR1 SGHAT and CDR2 FQNNGV. CDR3 length equals 16 residues. Written as DNA, the CDR3 is TGTGCCAGCAGCCCACGACAGGGGTGGAACACCGGGGAGCTGTTTTTT. Amino acid sequence: CASSPRQGWNTGELFF.

The chain combines TRBV15 with TRBJ1-1; D call uncertain. V gave up 8 bases and J gave up 2 bases, with 12 bases separating them. Germline loops: CDR1 LNHNV, CDR2 YYDKDF (reference sequence). CDR3 length: 13 residues. CDR3: CATSITLNTEAFF. CDR3 DNA: TGTGCCACCTCTATTACACTAAACACTGAAGCTTTCTTT.

This chain connects TRBV7-2 to TRBJ2-1; possibly TRBD1 or TRBD2 for D (5 bases each). Trimming shortened V by 5 bases and J by 7 bases, and 15 bases separated the two germline ends. The CDR3 contains 14 residues. CDR1 SGHTA and CDR2 FQGNSA come from the germline V gene. CDR3 sequence reads: CASSPGAGGNEQFF. The CDR3 nucleotides are TGTGCCAGCAGCCCCGGTGCTGGGGGAAATGAGCAGTTCTTC.

The chain carries TRBV5-4 and TRBJ2-6; the match to TRBD2 covers 8 bases. CDR3 length: 18 amino acids. Germline V CDR1 and CDR2: SGHNT, YYREEE (reference sequence). Trimming cost V 3 bases and J 0 bases; bases outside gene matches: 8. Written as DNA, the CDR3 is TGTGCCAGCAGCTCTTCGGGAGGGATTTACTCTGGGGCCAACGTCCTGACTTTC. Translation: CASSSSGGIYSGANVLTF.

On this clone: Other nucleotide sequences in the sample specify the same CDR3. V gene TRBV20-1 combines with J gene TRBJ2-5, with unresolved D. The CDR3 consists of 10 residues. Looked up from germline, CDR1 is DFQATT and CDR2 is SNEGSKA (reference sequence). Trimming took off 6 bases at V and 4 bases at J, with 6 bases between the two ends. CDR3 in DNA: TGCAGTGCCCGCCGAGAGACCCAGTACTTC. This gives the protein CSARRETQYF.

The chain has TRBV5-1 and TRBJ2-2; 7 bases are a match to TRBD1. This CDR3 spans 13 amino acids. V was pared by 3 bases and J by 4 bases, with 0 bases of the junction left unmatched. Germline-derived CDR1 and CDR2 are SGHRS and YFSETQ. The CDR3 loop reads CASSWDSTGELFF. The CDR3 DNA sequence: TGCGCCAGCAGCTGGGACAGCACCGGGGAGCTGTTTTTT.

The chain uses TRBV28 and TRBJ1-5; D perhaps matches TRBD1 (5 bases). Germline V gives CDR1 MDHEN, CDR2 SYDVKM. This CDR3 region has 12 residues. V gave up 8 bases and J gave up 2 bases, with 7 bases separating them. The CDR3: CASGGGNQPQHF. The CDR3 DNA is TGTGCCAGCGGGGGAGGCAATCAGCCCCAGCATTTT.

In DNA, the CDR3 is TGTGCCAGCAGCCCCCGGACAGGGGCGATGGCAGATACGCAGTATTTT. Its translation: CASSPRTGAMADTQYF. The V gene is TRBV7-9, the J gene TRBJ2-3; 9 bases agree with TRBD1. Germline CDR1 and CDR2: SEHNR and FQNEAQ (reference sequence). With V trimmed by 5 bases and J by 4 bases, 10 bases remained unmatched. There are 16 residues in the CDR3.

This clone was observed a handful of times. The J gene is TRBJ1-5, the V gene TRBV6-4, with D unclear. CDR1 is MRHNA, CDR2 SNTAGT, per germline. V was cut by 6 bases and J by 3 bases, with 12 bases left in between. The CDR3 runs to 14 residues. CDR3: CASSARFDNQPQHF. For the CDR3, the DNA is TGTGCCAGCAGCGCCCGGTTTGACAATCAGCCCCAGCATTTT.

The gene calls are TRBV11-2 and TRBJ1-1, with a weak D call TRBD1 (6 bases). Per the germline V gene, CDR1 is SGHAT and CDR2 is FQNNGV. The CDR3 has 16 residues. The V and J ends lost 0 bases and 0 bases respectively, with 11 bases between them. CDR3 DNA: TGTGCCAGCAGCTTAGATCGGACAGCCATGAACACTGAAGCTTTCTTT. The encoded protein is CASSLDRTAMNTEAFF. The whole variable domain, remainder taken from reference TRBV11-2 and TRBJ1-1, is EAGVAQSPRYKIIEKRQSVAFWCNPISGHATLYWYQQILGQGPKLLIQFQNNGVVDDSQLPKDRFSAERLKGVDSTLKIQPAKLEDSAVYLCASSLDRTAMNTEAFFGQGTRLTVV.

Details on this clone: Since a far larger clone is one base different, this is likely a read error. V gene TRBV11-2 combines with J gene TRBJ1-2; D is unclear. Deletions cut 8 bases from V and 9 bases from J, with 13 bases between. CDR3 length: 11 residues. Per germline, CDR1 SGHAT and CDR2 FQNNGV. The CDR3 here is CASGPRISYTF. The CDR3 DNA follows: TGTGCCAGCGGCCCCAGGATCAGCTACACCTTC.

This clone showed up just once. The chain links TRBV29-1 to TRBJ2-5, with 14 positions matching TRBD2. CDR1 is SQVTM, CDR2 ANQGSEA, per germline. Trimming cost V 4 bases and J 5 bases; bases outside gene matches: 0. This CDR3 has 13 amino acids. This CDR3 is CSVGTSGRETQYF. CDR3 DNA sequence: TGCAGCGTTGGGACTAGCGGGAGGGAGACCCAGTACTTC.